The 14 T cell receptor beta chains listed next were all sequenced from one sample in a study of CD8 T cells in Susac syndrome. The RNA, about 0.45 to 1 ug, was put through reverse transcription using random hexamers. TCRdb reanalysed the immunoSEQ multiplex PCR reads using MiXCR and keeps one entry per CDR3 protein. The table has 100,000 to 150,000 distinct CDR3 sequences, around 96% seen once. Specimen: CD4+ T cells from PBMCs. These receptors were obtained from a human donor with Susac syndrome.

The rearrangement links TRBV29-1 to TRBJ1-1; D not certain. Germline CDR1 reads SQVTM; CDR2 reads ANQGSEA. The V end was cut by 7 bases, the J end by 3 bases, with 9 bases between. The CDR3 has 11 amino acids. CDR3: CSAGPYTEAFF. In DNA, the CDR3 is TGCAGCGCCGGACCCTACACTGAAGCTTTCTTT.

The chain has TRBV25-1 and TRBJ2-2; 11 bases fit TRBD1. From germline, CDR1 is MGHDK and CDR2 SYGVNS. Trimming at V came to 5 bases and at J to 5 bases, leaving 4 bases not matched to a gene. The CDR3 spans 15 residues. CDR3: CASSRGTGGTGELFF. The DNA of the CDR3 is TGTGCCAGCAGTAGAGGGACAGGGGGGACCGGGGAGCTGTTTTTT.

Here the CDR3 reads CSATGGAKNEQFF. The CDR3 nucleotides read TGCAGTGCCACCGGGGGGGCAAAAAATGAGCAGTTCTTC. The rearrangement links TRBV20-1 to TRBJ2-1; 8 positions agree with TRBD2. This CDR3 is 13 amino acids long. The trim removed 6 bases at V and 7 bases at J, leaving 8 bases unmatched. Germline CDR1 DFQATT, CDR2 SNEGSKA (reference sequence).

V gene TRBV5-6 combines with J gene TRBJ2-7; 8 positions match TRBD1. Germline values: CDR1 SGHDT, CDR2 YYEEEE. Trimming removed 2 bases from V and 3 bases from J; junction bases left unmatched: 4. The CDR3 length is 14 residues. The CDR3 DNA follows: TGTGCCAGCAGCTTCGGACAGGGAGACTACGAGCAGTACTTC. It translates to CASSFGQGDYEQYF.

The count of this clonotype is one. The CDR3 reads CAISVRDPEGEQFF. Here the CDR3 DNA reads TGTGCCATCAGTGTCCGGGACCCCGAGGGTGAGCAGTTCTTC. The genes are TRBV10-3 and TRBJ2-1, with D perhaps being TRBD1 or TRBD2 (5 bases each). Trimming pared 4 bases from V and 9 bases from J, leaving 16 bases between. This CDR3 region has 14 residues. Germline CDR1 reads ENHRY; CDR2 reads SYGVKD.

The V and J genes are TRBV28 and TRBJ2-7; D gene ambiguous. V was pared by 2 bases and J by 6 bases, with 8 bases between. There are 12 residues in the CDR3. Germline V gene lookup returns CDR1 MDHEN and CDR2 SYDVKM. The CDR3 sequence is CASSLSDGEQYF. CDR3 DNA: TGTGCCAGCAGTTTAAGCGACGGCGAGCAGTACTTC.

The rearrangement uses TRBV7-9 and TRBJ2-7; D tentatively fits TRBD1 or TRBD2 (5 bases each). CDR1 is SEHNR and CDR2 is FQNEAQ in the germline V gene (reference sequence). The CDR3 has 15 amino acids. V lost 1 base to trimming and J lost 0 bases, with 10 bases between them. CDR3 protein: CASSLVQGPSYEQYF. CDR3 sequence (DNA): TGTGCCAGCAGCTTAGTGCAGGGACCCTCCTACGAGCAGTACTTC.

The gene calls are TRBV20-1 and TRBJ2-7, with no clear D. Trimming shortened V by 4 bases and J by 2 bases, and 9 bases separated the two germline ends. Germline loops: CDR1 DFQATT, CDR2 SNEGSKA (reference sequence). There are 12 residues in the CDR3. The DNA for the CDR3 is TGCAGTGCTAAGTATAGGACCTACGAGCAGTACTTC. It codes for CSAKYRTYEQYF.

This chain links TRBV7-8 with TRBJ2-1, with 10 bases that match TRBD2. CDR3 length equals 16 residues. Trimming at V came to 5 bases and at J to 5 bases, leaving 9 bases not matched to a gene. The germline CDR1 and CDR2 sequences are SGHVS and FQNEAQ. The CDR3 nucleotides are TGTGCCAGCAGCCTATCTAGCGGGAGTAGGGACAATGAGCAGTTCTTC. Translation gives CASSLSSGSRDNEQFF. Full variable domain (outside the CDR3, taken from reference TRBV7-8 and TRBJ2-1): GAGVSQSPRYKVAKRGQDVALRCDPISGHVSLFWYQQALGQGPEFLTYFQNEAQLDKSGLPSDRFFAERPEGSVSTLKIQRTQQEDSAVYLCASSLSSGSRDNEQFFGPGTRLTVL.

V usage is TRBV18 and J usage is TRBJ2-4; a possible D gene is TRBD1 (5 bases). Trimming stripped 3 bases from V and 3 bases from J, with 15 bases between. Germline lookup yields CDR1 KGHSH and CDR2 LQKENI. The CDR3 loop spans 16 amino acids. CDR3 coding DNA: TGTGCCAGCTCACCCTTCCCCCCAGGGAACAAAAACATTCAGTACTTC. Residues: CASSPFPPGNKNIQYF.

The V gene is TRBV19, the J gene TRBJ2-7; 7 bases are a match to TRBD2. The junction had 6 bases not matched to a gene; V was cut back by 5 bases and J by 2 bases. The germline V gene has CDR1 LNHDA and CDR2 SQIVND (reference sequence). The CDR3 totals 14 residues. CDR3 loop: CASSQAGSAYEQYF. The CDR3, as DNA: TGTGCCAGTAGTCAAGCGGGATCCGCCTACGAGCAGTACTTC.

The chain recombines TRBV15 with TRBJ2-2; D uncertain. Germline loops: CDR1 LNHNV, CDR2 YYDKDF (reference sequence). Between the trimmed V and J ends, which lost 8 bases and 5 bases, there was a span of 12 bases. The CDR3 sequence is 13 residues long. The CDR3 loop is CATGRPQTGELFF. CDR3 DNA: TGTGCCACCGGAAGGCCCCAGACCGGGGAGCTGTTTTTT.

Note on this clonotype: Because the CDR3's place on the DNA is in doubt, the DNA is left out and the CDR3 is given as listed by TCRdb. The chain employs TRBV12-5 and TRBJ2-1; no check of the table's D call, TRBD1, against the DNA was made. Germline CDR1 is LGHNT and CDR2 is FRNRAP. The CDR3 is 16 residues long, ends included. This CDR3 is CASGLGMGPAVDEQFF.

This chain joins TRBV30 and TRBJ2-1, with TRBD2 identical over 9 bases. The germline gives CDR1 GTSNPN, CDR2 SVGIG (reference sequence). J was trimmed by 6 bases and V by 4 bases; bases with no gene match: 4. The CDR3 covers 13 residues. The CDR3 is CAWTSGVSNEQFF. For the CDR3, the DNA is TGTGCCTGGACTAGCGGGGTTTCCAATGAGCAGTTCTTC.